The present T cell receptor (beta chain) was sequenced within a study of blood T cell repertoires in COVID-19. Trimming left V 0 bases short and J 8 bases short, with 10 bases between. Germline V gene lookup returns CDR1 LGHNT and CDR2 FRNRAP. CDR3 length: 13 residues. How the authors handled the data: The authors estimated nucleated cell counts from reference gene primer amplification. Data came from immunoSEQ multiplex PCR; TCRdb stores just in-frame clones and leaves some out. That table is the source of V, J and clone size, and D and trimming were worked out from the DNA. The data contain about 160,000 clones, just over 90% of them singletons.

The sample consisted of peripheral blood. This chain connects TRBV12-5 to TRBJ1-1; no clear D gene. The clonotype was recovered from a man between 18 and 35 years old with acute or convalescent COVID-19. CDR3 protein: CASGLVRVREAFF. CDR3 coding DNA: TGTGCTAGTGGTTTGGTACGGGTCAGAGAAGCTTTCTTT.